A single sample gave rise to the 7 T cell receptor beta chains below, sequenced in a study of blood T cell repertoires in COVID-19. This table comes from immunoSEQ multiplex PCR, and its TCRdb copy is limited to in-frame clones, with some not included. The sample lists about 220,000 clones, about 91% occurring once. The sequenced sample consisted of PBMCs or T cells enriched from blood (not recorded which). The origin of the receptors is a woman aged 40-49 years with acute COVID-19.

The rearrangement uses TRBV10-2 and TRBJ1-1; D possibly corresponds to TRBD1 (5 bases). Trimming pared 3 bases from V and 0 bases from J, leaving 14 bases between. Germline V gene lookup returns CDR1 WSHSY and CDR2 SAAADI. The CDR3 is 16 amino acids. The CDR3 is CASSEPGWPMNTEAFF. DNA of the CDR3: TGCGCCAGCAGTGAACCAGGGTGGCCCATGAACACTGAAGCTTTCTTT.

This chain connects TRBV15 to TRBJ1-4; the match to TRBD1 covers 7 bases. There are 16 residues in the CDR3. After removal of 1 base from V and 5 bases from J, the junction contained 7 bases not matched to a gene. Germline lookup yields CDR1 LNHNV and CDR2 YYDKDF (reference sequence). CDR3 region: CATSRGGGTANEKLFF. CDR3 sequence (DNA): TGTGCCACCAGCAGAGGTGGAGGGACAGCAAATGAAAAACTGTTTTTT.

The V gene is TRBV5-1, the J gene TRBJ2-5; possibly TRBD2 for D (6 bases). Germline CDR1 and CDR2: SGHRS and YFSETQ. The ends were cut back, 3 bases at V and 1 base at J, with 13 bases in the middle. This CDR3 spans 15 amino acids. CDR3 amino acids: CASSSGLMFQETQYF. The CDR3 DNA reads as TGCGCCAGCAGCTCGGGACTGATGTTCCAAGAGACCCAGTACTTC.

CDR3 region: CASSQRGSNTGELFF. In DNA, the CDR3 is TGTGCCAGCAGCCAGCGGGGGTCGAACACCGGGGAGCTGTTTTTT. V and J are TRBV7-6 and TRBJ2-2; 8 bases are shared with TRBD2. From germline, CDR1 is SGHVS and CDR2 FNYEAQ. CDR3 length: 15 amino acids. Trimming cost V 5 bases and J 0 bases; bases outside gene matches: 2.

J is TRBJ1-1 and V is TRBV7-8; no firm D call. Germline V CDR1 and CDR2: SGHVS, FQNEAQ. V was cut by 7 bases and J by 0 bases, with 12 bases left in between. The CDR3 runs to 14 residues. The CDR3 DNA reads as TGTGCCAGCAAACGGGTCAGTTTGAACACTGAAGCTTTCTTT. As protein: CASKRVSLNTEAFF.

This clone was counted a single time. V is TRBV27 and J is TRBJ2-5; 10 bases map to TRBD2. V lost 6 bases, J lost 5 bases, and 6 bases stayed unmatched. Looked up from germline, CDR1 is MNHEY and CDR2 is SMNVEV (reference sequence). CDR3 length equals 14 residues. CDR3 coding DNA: TGTGCCAGCAGATTAGCGGGGGGCGGGGAGACCCAGTACTTC. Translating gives CASRLAGGGETQYF.

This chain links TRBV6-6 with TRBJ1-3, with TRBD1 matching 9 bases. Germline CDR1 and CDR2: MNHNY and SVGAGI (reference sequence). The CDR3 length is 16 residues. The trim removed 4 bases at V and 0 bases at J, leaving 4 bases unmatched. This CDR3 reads CASSSQGASSGNTIYF. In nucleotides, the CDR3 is TGTGCCAGCAGTTCACAGGGGGCAAGCTCTGGAAACACCATATATTTT.